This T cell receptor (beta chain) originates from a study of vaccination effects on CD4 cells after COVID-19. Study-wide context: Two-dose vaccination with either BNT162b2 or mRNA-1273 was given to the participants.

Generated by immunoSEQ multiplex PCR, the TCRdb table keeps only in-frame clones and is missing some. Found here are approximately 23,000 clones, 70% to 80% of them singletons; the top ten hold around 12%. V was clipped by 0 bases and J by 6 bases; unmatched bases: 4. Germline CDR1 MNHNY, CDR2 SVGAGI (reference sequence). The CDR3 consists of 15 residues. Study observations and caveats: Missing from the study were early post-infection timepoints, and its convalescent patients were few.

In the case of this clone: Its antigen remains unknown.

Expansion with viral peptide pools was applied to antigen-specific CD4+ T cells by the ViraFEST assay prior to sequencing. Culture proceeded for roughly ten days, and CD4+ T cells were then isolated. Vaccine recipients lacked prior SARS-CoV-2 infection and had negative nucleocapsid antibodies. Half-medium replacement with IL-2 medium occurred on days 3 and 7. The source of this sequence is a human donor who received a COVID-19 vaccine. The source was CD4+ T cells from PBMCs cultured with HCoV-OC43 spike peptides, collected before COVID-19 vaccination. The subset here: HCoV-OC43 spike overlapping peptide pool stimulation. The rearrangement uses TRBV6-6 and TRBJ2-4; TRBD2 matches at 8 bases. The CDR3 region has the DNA TGTGCCAGCAGTTACTCGATCGGGGGGGCAAACATTCAGTACTTC. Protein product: CASSYSIGGANIQYF.